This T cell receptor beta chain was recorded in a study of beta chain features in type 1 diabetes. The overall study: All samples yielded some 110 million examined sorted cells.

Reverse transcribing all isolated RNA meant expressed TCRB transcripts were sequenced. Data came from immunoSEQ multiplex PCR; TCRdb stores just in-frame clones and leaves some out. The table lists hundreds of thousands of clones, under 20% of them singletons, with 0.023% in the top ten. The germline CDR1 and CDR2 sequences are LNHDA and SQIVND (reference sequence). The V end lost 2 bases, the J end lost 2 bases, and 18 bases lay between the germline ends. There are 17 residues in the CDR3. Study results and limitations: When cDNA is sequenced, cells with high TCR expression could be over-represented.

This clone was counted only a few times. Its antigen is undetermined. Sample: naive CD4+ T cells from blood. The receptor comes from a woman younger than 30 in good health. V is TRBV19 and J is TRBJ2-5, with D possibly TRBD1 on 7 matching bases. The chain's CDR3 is CASSISLGRGAQETQYF. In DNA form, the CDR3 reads TGTGCCAGTAGTATATCCCTTGGCAGGGGGGCACAAGAGACCCAGTACTTC.